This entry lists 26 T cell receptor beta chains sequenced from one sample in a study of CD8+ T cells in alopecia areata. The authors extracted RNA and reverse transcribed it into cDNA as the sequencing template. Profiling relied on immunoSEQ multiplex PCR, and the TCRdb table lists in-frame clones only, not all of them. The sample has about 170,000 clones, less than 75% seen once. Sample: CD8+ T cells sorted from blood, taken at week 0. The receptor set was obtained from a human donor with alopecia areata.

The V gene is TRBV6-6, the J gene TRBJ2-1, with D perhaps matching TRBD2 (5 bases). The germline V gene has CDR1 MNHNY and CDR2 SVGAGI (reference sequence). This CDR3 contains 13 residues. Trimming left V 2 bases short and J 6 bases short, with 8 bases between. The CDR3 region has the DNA TGTGCCAGCAGTTACGGGAGCCTCAATGAGCAGTTCTTC. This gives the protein CASSYGSLNEQFF.

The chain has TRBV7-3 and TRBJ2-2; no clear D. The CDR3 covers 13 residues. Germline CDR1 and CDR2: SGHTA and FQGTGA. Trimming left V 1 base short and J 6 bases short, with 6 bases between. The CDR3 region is CASSLSPAGELFF. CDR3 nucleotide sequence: TGTGCCAGCAGCTTAAGTCCAGCCGGGGAGCTGTTTTTT.

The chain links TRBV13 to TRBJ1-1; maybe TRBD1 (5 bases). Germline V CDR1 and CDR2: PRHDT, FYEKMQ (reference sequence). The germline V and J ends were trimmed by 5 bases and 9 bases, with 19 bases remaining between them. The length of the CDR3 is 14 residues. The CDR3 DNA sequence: TGTGCCAGCAGCCCACTAGGGGCCAGACCACAAGCTTTCTTT. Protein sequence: CASSPLGARPQAFF.

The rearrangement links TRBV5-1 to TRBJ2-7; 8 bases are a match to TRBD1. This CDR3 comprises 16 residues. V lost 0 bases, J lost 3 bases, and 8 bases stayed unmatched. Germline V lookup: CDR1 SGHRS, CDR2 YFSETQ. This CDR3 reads CASSLVPTGGYYEQYF. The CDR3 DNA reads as TGCGCCAGCAGCTTGGTCCCTACAGGGGGTTACTACGAGCAGTACTTC. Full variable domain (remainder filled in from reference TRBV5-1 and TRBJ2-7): KAGVTQTPRYLIKTRGQQVTLSCSPISGHRSVSWYQQTPGQGLQFLFEYFSETQRNKGNFPGRFSGRQFSNSRSEMNVSTLELGDSALYLCASSLVPTGGYYEQYFGPGTRLTVT.

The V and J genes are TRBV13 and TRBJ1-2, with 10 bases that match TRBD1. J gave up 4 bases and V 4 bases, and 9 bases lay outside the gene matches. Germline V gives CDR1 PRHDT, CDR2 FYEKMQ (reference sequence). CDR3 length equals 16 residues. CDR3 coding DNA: TGTGCCAGCAGCTCCAAAGAGACAGGGGGCTTCTATGGCTACACCTTC. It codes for CASSSKETGGFYGYTF. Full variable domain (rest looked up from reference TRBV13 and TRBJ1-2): AAGVIQSPRHLIKEKRETATLKCYPIPRHDTVYWYQQGPGQDPQFLISFYEKMQSDKGSIPDRFSAQQFSDYHSELNMSSLELGDSALYFCASSSKETGGFYGYTFGSGTRLTVV.

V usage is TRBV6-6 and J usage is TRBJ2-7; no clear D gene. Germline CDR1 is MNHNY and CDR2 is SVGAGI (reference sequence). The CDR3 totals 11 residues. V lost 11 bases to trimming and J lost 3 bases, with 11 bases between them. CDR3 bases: TGTGCCTCCCGGACGGGCTACGAGCAGTACTTC. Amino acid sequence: CASRTGYEQYF.

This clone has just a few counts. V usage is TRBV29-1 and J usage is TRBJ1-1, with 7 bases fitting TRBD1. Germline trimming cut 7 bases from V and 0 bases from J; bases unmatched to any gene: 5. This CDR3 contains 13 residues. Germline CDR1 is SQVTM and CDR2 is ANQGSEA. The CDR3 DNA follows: TGCAGCGGGGAGACAGGGTTGAACACTGAAGCTTTCTTT. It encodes CSGETGLNTEAFF. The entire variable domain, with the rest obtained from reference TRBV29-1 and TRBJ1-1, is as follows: SAVISQKPSRDICQRGTSLTIQCQVDSQVTMMFWYRQQPGQSLTLIATANQGSEATYESGFVIDKFPISRPNLTFSTLTVSNMSPEDSSIYLCSGETGLNTEAFFGQGTRLTVV.

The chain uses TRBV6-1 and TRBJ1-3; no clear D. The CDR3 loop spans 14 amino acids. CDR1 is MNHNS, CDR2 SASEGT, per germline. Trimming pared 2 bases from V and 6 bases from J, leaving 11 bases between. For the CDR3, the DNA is TGTGCCAGCAGTGAATTTGTTCAAGAAAACACCATATATTTT. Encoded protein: CASSEFVQENTIYF.

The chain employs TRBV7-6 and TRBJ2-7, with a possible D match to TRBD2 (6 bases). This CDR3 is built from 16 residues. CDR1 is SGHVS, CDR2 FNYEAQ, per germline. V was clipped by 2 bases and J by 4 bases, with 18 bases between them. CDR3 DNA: TGTGCCAGCAGCTTACGAGGCGGGGTGAATTTATACGAGCAGTACTTC. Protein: CASSLRGGVNLYEQYF.

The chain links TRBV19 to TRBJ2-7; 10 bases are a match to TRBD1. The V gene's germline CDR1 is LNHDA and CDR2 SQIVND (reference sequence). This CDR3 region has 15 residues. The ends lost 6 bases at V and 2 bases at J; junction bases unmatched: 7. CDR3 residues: CASRVKGQGAYEQYF. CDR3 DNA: TGTGCCAGTAGGGTAAAAGGACAGGGGGCCTACGAGCAGTACTTC.

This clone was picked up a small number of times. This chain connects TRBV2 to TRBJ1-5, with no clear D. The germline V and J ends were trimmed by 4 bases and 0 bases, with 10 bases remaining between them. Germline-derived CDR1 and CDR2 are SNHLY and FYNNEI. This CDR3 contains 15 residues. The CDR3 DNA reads TGTGCCAGCAGTGCAGGACCTTATAGCAATCAGCCCCAGCATTTT. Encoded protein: CASSAGPYSNQPQHF.

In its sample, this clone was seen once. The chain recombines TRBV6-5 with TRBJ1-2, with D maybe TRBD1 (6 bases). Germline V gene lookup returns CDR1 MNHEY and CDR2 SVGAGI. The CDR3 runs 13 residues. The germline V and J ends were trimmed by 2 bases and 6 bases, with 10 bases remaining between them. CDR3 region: CASSYDRRDGYTF. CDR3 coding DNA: TGTGCCAGCAGTTACGACAGGAGGGATGGCTACACCTTC.

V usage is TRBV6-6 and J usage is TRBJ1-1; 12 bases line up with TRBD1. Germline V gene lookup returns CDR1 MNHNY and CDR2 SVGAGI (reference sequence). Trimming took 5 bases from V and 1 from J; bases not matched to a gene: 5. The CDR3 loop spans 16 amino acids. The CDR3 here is CASSTRDRGPNTEAFF. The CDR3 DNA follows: TGTGCCAGCAGTACAAGGGACAGGGGGCCGAACACTGAAGCTTTCTTT.

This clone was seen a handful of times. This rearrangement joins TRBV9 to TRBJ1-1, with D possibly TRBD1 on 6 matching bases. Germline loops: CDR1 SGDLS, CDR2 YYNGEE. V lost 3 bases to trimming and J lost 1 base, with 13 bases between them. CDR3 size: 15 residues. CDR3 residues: CASSDPTGPNTEAFF. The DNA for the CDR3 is TGTGCCAGCAGCGACCCGACAGGTCCGAACACTGAAGCTTTCTTT.

The CDR3 reads CATSRERGNTEAFF. The CDR3 DNA sequence: TGTGCCACCAGCAGAGAGAGGGGGAACACTGAAGCTTTCTTT. This chain uses TRBV15 with TRBJ1-1, with D perhaps TRBD1 (5 bases). The CDR3 sequence is 14 residues long. V lost 0 bases to trimming and J lost 1 base, with 6 bases between them. CDR1 is LNHNV and CDR2 is YYDKDF in the germline V gene (reference sequence).

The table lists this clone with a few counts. This CDR3 reads CASIGSEQFF. CDR3 sequence (DNA): TGTGCCAGCATCGGCTCTGAGCAGTTCTTC. The chain recombines TRBV27 with TRBJ2-1; D remains ambiguous. CDR3 size: 10 residues. V was cut by 7 bases and J by 9 bases, with 7 bases left in between. Germline V CDR1 and CDR2: MNHEY, SMNVEV (reference sequence).

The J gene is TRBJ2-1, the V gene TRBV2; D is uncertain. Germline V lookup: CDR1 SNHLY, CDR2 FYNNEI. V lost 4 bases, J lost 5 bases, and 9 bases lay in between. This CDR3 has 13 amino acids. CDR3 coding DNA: TGTGCCAGCAGTGGAAGGTCGAACAATGAGCAGTTCTTC. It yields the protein CASSGRSNNEQFF.

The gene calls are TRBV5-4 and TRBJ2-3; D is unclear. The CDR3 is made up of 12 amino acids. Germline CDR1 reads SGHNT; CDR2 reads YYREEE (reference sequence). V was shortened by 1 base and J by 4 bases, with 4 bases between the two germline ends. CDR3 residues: CASSLFADTQYF. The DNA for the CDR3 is TGTGCCAGCAGCTTGTTTGCAGATACGCAGTATTTT.

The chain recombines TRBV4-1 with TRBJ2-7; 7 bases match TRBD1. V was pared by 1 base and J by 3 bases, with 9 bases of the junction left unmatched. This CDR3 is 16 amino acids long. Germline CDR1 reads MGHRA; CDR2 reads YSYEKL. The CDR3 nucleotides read TGCGCCAGCAGCCAAGTGGGGCGGACAGGAAACTACGAGCAGTACTTC. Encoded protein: CASSQVGRTGNYEQYF.

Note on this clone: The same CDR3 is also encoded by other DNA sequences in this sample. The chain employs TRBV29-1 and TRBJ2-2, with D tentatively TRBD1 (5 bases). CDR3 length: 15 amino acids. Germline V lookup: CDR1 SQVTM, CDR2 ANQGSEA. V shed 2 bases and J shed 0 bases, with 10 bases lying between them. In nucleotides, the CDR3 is TGCAGCGTTGAACAGGGTTCGGCGAACACCGGGGAGCTGTTTTTT. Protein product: CSVEQGSANTGELFF.

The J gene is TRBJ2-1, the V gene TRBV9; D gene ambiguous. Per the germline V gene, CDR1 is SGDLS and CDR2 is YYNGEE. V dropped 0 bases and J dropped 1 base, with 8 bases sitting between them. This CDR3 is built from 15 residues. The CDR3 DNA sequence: TGTGCCAGCAGCGTAGGTAGCCTGTCCTACAATGAGCAGTTCTTC. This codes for CASSVGSLSYNEQFF.

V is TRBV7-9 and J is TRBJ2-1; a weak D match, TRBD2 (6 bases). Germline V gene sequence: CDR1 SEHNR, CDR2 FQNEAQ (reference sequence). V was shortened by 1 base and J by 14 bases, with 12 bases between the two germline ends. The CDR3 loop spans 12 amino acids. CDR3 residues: CASSLVREDEFF. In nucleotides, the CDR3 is TGTGCCAGCAGCTTAGTAAGGGAGGACGAGTTCTTC.

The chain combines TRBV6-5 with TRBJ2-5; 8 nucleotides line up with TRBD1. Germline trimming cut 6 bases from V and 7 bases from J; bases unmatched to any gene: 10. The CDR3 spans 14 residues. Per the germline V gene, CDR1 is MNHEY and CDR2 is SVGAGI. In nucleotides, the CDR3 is TGTGCCAGCAGACAATCGGGACAGGCCAGGACCCAGTACTTC. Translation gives CASRQSGQARTQYF.

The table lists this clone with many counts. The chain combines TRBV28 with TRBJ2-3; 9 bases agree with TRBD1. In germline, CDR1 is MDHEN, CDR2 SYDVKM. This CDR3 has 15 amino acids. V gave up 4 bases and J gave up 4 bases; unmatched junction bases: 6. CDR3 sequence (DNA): TGTGCCAGCAGTTCATATAGACAGGGGGCAGATACGCAGTATTTT. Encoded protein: CASSSYRQGADTQYF. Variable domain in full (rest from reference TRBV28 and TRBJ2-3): DVKVTQSSRYLVKRTGEKVFLECVQDMDHENMFWYRQDPGLGLRLIYFSYDVKMKEKGDIPEGYSVSREKKERFSLILESASTNQTSMYLCASSSYRQGADTQYFGPGTRLTVL.

CDR3: CASSQEDRLNTEAFF. The CDR3 bases are TGCGCCAGCAGCCAAGAGGACAGACTGAACACTGAAGCTTTCTTT. The rearrangement uses TRBV4-1 and TRBJ1-1; D is possibly TRBD1 (6 bases). The CDR3 sequence is 15 residues long. Per germline, CDR1 MGHRA and CDR2 YSYEKL. Trimming took off 0 bases at V and 0 bases at J, with 8 bases between the two ends.

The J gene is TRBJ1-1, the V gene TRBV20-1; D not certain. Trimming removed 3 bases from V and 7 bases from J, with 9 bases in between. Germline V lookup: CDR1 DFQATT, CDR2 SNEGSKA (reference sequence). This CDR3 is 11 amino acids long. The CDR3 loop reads CSASLGGEAFF. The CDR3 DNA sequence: TGCAGTGCTAGCTTGGGCGGTGAAGCTTTCTTT.